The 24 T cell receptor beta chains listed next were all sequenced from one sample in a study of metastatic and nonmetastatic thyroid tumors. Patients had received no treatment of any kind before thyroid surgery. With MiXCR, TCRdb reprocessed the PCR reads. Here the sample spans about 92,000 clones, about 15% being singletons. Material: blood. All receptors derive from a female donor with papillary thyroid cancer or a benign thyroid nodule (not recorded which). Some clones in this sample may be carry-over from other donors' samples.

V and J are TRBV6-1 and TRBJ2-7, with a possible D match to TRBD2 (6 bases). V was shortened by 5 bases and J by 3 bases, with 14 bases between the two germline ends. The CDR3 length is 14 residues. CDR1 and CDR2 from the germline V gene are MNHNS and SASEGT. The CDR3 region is CASSTTSWVYEQYF. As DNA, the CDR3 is TGTGCCAGCAGTACCACTAGCTGGGTCTACGAGCAGTACTTC.

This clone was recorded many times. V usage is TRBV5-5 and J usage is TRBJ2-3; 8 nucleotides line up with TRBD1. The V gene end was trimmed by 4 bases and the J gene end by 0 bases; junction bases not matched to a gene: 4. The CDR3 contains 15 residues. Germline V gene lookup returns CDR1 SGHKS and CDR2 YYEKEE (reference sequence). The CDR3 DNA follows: TGTGCCAGCAGCGTGGGACAGGTGAGCACAGATACGCAGTATTTT. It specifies CASSVGQVSTDTQYF.

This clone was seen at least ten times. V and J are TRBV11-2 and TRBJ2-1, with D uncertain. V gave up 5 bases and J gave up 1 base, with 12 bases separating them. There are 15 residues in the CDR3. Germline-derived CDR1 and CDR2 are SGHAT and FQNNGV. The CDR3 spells CASSQKLGSYNEQFF. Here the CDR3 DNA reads TGTGCCAGCAGCCAAAAGCTGGGGTCCTACAATGAGCAGTTCTTC.

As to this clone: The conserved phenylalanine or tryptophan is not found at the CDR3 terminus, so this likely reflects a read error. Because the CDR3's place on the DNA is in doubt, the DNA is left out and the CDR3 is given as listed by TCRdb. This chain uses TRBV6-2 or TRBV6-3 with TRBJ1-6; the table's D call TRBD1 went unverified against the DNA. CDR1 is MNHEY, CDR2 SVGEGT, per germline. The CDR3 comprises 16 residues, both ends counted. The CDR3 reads CASSYSMKRGDTPLHS.

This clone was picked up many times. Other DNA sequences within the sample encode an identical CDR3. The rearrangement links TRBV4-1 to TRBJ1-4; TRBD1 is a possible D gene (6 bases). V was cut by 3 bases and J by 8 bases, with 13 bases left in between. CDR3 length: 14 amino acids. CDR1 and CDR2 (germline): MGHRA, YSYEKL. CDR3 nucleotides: TGCGCCAGCAGCCAGGGGGCGACGTACGAAAAACTGTTTTTT. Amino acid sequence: CASSQGATYEKLFF.

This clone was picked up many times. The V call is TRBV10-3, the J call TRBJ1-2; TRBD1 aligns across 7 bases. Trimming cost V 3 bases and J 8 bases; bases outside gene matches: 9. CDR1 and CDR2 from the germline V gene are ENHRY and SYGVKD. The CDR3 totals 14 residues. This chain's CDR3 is CAISEKGGGRGYTF. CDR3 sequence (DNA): TGTGCCATCAGTGAAAAAGGAGGGGGCCGGGGCTACACCTTC.

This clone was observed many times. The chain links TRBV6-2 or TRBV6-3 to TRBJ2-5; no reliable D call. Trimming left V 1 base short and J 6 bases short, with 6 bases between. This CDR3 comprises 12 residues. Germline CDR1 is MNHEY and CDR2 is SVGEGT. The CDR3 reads CASSYFRKTQYF. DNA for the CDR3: TGTGCCAGCAGTTACTTCCGGAAGACCCAGTACTTC.

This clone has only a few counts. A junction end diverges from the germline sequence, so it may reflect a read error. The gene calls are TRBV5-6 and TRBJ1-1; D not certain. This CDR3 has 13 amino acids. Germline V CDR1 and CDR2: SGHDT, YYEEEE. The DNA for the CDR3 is TGTGCCAGCAGCTTGATCTCCATACTCAGCCCCGACTTT. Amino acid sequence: CASSLISILSPDF.

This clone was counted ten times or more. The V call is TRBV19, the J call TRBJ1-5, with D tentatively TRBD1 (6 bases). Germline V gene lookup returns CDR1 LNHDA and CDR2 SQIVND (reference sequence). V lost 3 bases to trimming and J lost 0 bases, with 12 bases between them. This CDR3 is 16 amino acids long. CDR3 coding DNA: TGTGCCAGTAGTATTGAGGTGGGACATAGCAATCAGCCCCAGCATTTT. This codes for CASSIEVGHSNQPQHF. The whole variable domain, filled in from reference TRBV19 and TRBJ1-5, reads DGGITQSPKYLFRKEGQNVTLSCEQNLNHDAMYWYRQDPGQGLRLIYYSQIVNDFQKGDIAEGYSVSREKKESFPLTVTSAQKNPTAFYLCASSIEVGHSNQPQHFGDGTRLSIL.

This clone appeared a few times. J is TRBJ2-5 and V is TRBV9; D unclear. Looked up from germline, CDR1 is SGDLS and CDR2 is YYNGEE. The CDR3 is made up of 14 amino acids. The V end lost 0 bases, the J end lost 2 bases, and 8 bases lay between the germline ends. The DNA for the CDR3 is TGTGCCAGCAGCGTAGGACCGCCTCAAGAGACCCAGTACTTC. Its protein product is CASSVGPPQETQYF.

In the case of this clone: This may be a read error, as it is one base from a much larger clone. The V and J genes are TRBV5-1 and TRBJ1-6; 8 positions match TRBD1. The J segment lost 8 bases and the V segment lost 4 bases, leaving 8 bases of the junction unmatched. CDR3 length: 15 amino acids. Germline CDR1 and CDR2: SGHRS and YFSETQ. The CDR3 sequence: CASSPWTGKYSPLHF. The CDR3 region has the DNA TGCGCCAGCAGCCCTTGGACAGGGAAGTATTCACCCCTCCACTTT.

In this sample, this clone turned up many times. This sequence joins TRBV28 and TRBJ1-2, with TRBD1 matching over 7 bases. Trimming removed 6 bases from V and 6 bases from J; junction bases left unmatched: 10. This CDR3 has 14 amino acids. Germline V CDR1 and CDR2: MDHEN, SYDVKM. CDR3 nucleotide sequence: TGTGCCAGCAGCCCAATAGGGGGCGACGATGGCTACACCTTC. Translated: CASSPIGGDDGYTF.

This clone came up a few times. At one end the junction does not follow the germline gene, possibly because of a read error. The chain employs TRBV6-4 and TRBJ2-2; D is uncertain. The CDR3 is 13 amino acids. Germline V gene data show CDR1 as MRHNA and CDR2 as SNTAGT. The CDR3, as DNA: TGTGCCAGCAGTGCCTCTTGCACCGTGGAGCTGTTTTTT. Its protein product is CASSASCTVELFF.

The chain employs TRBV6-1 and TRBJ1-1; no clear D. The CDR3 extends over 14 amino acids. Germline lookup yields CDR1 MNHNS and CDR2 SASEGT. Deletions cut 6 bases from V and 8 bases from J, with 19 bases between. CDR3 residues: CASSFRVGLTEAFF. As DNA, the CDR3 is TGTGCCAGCAGCTTCCGGGTGGGGTTAACCGAAGCTTTCTTT.

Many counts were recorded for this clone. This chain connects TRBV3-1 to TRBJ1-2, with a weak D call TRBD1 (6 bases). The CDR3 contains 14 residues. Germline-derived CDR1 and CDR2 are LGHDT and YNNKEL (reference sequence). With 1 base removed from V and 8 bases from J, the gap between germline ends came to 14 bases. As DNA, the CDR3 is TGTGCCAGCAGCCAAGCCCTTATAGGGGGAGGCTACACCTTC. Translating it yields CASSQALIGGGYTF.

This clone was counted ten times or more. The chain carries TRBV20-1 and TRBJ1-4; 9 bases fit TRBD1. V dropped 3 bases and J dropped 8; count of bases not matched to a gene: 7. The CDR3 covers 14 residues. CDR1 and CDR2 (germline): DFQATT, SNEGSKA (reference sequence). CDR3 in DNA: TGCAGTGCTAGCGGGGGACAGGGATACGAAAAACTGTTTTTT. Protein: CSASGGQGYEKLFF.

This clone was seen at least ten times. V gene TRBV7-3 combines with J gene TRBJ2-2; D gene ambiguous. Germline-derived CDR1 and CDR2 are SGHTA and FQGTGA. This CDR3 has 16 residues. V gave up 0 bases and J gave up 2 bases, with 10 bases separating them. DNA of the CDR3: TGTGCCAGCAGCTTAACAGTGGGCTCCAACACCGGGGAGCTGTTTTTT. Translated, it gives CASSLTVGSNTGELFF.

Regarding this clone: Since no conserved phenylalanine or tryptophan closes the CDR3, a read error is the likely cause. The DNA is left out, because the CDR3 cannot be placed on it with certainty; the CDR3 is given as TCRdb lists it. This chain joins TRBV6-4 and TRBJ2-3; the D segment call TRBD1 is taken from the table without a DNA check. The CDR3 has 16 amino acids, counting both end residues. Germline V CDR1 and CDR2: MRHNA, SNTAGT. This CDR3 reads CASMVVGRDEQSGGGQ.

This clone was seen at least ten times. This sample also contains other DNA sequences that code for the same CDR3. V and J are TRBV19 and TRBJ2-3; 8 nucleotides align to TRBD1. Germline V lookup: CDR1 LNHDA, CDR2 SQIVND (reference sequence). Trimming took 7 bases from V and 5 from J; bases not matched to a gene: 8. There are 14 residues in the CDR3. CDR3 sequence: CASIDRGRRDTQYF. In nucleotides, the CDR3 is TGTGCCAGTATCGACAGGGGTAGGAGAGATACGCAGTATTTT.

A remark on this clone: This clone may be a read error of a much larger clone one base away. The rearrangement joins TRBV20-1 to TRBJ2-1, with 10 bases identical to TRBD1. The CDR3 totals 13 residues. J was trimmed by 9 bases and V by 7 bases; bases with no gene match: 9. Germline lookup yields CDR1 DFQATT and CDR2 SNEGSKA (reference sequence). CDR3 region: CSEPGTGAAEQFF. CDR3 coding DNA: TGCAGTGAACCAGGGACAGGGGCAGCTGAGCAGTTCTTC.

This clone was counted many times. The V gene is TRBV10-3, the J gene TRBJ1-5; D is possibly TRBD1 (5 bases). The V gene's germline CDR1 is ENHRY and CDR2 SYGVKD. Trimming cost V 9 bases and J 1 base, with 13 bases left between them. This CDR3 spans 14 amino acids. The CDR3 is CAIQADRSNQPQHF. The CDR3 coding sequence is TGTGCCATTCAGGCAGACAGAAGCAATCAGCCCCAGCATTTT.

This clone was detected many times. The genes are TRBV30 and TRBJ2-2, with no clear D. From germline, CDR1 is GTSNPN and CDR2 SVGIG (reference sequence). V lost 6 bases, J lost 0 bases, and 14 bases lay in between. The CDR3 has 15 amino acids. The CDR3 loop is CACQGSNANTGELFF. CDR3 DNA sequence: TGTGCCTGCCAAGGGTCCAACGCGAACACCGGGGAGCTGTTTTTT.

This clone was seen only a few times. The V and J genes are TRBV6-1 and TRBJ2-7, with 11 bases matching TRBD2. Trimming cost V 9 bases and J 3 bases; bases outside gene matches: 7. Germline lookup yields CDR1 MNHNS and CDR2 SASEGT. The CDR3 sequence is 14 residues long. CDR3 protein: CARSTTSGGYEQYF. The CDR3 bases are TGTGCCAGAAGTACAACTAGCGGGGGCTACGAGCAGTACTTC.

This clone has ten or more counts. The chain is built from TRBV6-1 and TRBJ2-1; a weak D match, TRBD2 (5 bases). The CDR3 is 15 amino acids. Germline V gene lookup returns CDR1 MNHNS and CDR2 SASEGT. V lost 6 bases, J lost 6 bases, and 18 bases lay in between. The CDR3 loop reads CASSETSSVSNEQFF. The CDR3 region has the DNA TGTGCCAGCAGCGAAACTAGTTCGGTTTCCAATGAGCAGTTCTTC.